This passage covers 23 T cell receptor beta chains from one sample sequenced in a study of blood T cells in healthy people across ages. Next came a second PCR, run for about 6 to 12 cycles, which used a sample-barcoded 5' primer along with a J-beta primer mix. MiXCR, applied by TCRdb to the 5' RACE reads, yields one record per CDR3 protein. The table lists fewer than 2 million distinct CDR3 sequences, about two fifths of them singletons. The sample was blood. All receptors derive from a human donor in good health.

A single count supports this clonotype. The chain is built from TRBV7-9 and TRBJ1-4; 7 positions match TRBD1. Trimming at V came to 5 bases and at J to 6 bases, leaving 6 bases not matched to a gene. The germline CDR1 and CDR2 sequences are SEHNR and FQNEAQ (reference sequence). The CDR3 has 14 amino acids. The CDR3 DNA reads as TGTGCCAGCAGCCAGACAGGGTTCGATGAAAAACTGTTTTTT. This gives the protein CASSQTGFDEKLFF.

The chain uses TRBV18 and TRBJ1-2; D is unresolved. CDR3 length: 14 amino acids. The V and J ends lost 6 bases and 4 bases respectively, with 15 bases between them. Germline loops: CDR1 KGHSH, CDR2 LQKENI. The CDR3 spells CASSNQDGGYGYTF. The CDR3 nucleotides read TGTGCCAGCTCCAACCAGGACGGAGGCTATGGCTACACCTTC.

The J gene is TRBJ2-3, the V gene TRBV20-1, with D maybe TRBD2 (6 bases). The V gene lost 5 bases and the J gene lost 0 bases, with 15 bases spanning the gap. CDR1 is DFQATT, CDR2 SNEGSKA, per germline (reference sequence). CDR3 length: 15 amino acids. DNA for the CDR3: TGCAGTGCTGGCCCTTTTGGGGGGAGCACAGATACGCAGTATTTT. Its translation: CSAGPFGGSTDTQYF.

The chain is built from TRBV11-2 and TRBJ1-1; D might be TRBD1 (5 bases). The CDR3 contains 16 residues. V shed 0 bases and J shed 0 bases, with 11 bases lying between them. From germline, CDR1 is SGHAT and CDR2 FQNNGV. The CDR3 nucleotides are TGTGCCAGCAGCTTAGATTGGCGAGGGGTGAACACTGAAGCTTTCTTT. This sequence encodes CASSLDWRGVNTEAFF.

V and J are TRBV5-1 and TRBJ2-1; possibly TRBD1 or TRBD2 for D (6 bases each). The CDR3 length is 16 residues. Deletions cut 0 bases from V and 8 bases from J, with 18 bases between. Germline CDR1 is SGHRS and CDR2 is YFSETQ. Here the CDR3 reads CASSLDGPGAGHEQFF. DNA of the CDR3: TGCGCCAGCAGCTTGGATGGGCCAGGGGCGGGACATGAGCAGTTCTTC.

This clonotype was seen more than once but under ten times. The J gene is TRBJ2-6, the V gene TRBV12-3 or TRBV12-4; weak D call: TRBD1 (6 bases). The CDR3 has 19 amino acids. V lost 5 bases to trimming and J lost 4 bases, with 24 bases between them. The CDR3 bases are TGTGCCAGCAGTAAACGGGACACGGGAAGGAAGACCGGGGCCAACGTCCTGACTTTC. Encoded protein: CASSKRDTGRKTGANVLTF.

The table lists this clonotype with a few counts. The J gene is TRBJ2-1, the V gene TRBV6-2 or TRBV6-3, with 12 bases identical to TRBD1. Per germline, CDR1 MNHEY and CDR2 SVGEGT. The CDR3 contains 17 residues. V was clipped by 2 bases and J by 9 bases; unmatched bases: 11. The CDR3 region has the DNA TGTGCCAGCAGTTACACGGTACCGGGACAGGGGGCCTTTGAGCAGTTCTTC. This gives the protein CASSYTVPGQGAFEQFF.

This sequence joins TRBV4-1 and TRBJ1-5; 7 bases match TRBD1. The J segment lost 7 bases and the V segment lost 2 bases, leaving 5 bases of the junction unmatched. The CDR3 loop spans 14 amino acids. From germline, CDR1 is MGHRA and CDR2 YSYEKL. CDR3 nucleotide sequence: TGCGCCAGCAGCCAACGACAGGGTGGGCAGCCCCAGCATTTT. This translates into CASSQRQGGQPQHF.

This clonotype occurred a few times. The chain combines TRBV11-2 with TRBJ2-1; D is perhaps TRBD2 (7 bases). The CDR3 is 16 residues long. The V gene lost 4 bases and the J gene lost 4 bases, with 17 bases spanning the gap. Germline loops: CDR1 SGHAT, CDR2 FQNNGV. The CDR3 sequence: CASSSLGGALYNEQFF. In DNA, the CDR3 is TGTGCCAGCAGCTCCCTTGGGGGGGCCCTTTACAATGAGCAGTTCTTC.

The V gene is TRBV7-9, the J gene TRBJ1-5, with D uncertain. V was trimmed by 2 bases and J by 3 bases, leaving 11 bases between them. Germline loops: CDR1 SEHNR, CDR2 FQNEAQ (reference sequence). The CDR3 loop spans 15 amino acids. Written as DNA, the CDR3 is TGTGCCAGCAGCTTATTTCGGGCAATCAATCAGCCCCAGCATTTT. Its translation is CASSLFRAINQPQHF. The full variable domain, rest sourced from reference TRBV7-9 and TRBJ1-5, is DTGVSQNPRHKITKRGQNVTFRCDPISEHNRLYWYRQTLGQGPEFLTYFQNEAQLEKSRLLSDRFSAERPKGSFSTLEIQRTEQGDSAMYLCASSLFRAINQPQHFGDGTRLSIL.

This chain connects TRBV5-1 to TRBJ2-7, with 8 positions matching TRBD1. The CDR3 consists of 14 residues. Germline CDR1 SGHRS, CDR2 YFSETQ. With 6 bases clipped from V and 3 bases from J, the junction kept 8 bases outside the gene matches. The CDR3 DNA reads TGCGCCAGCAAGGAACAGGGGGAGAGCTACGAGCAGTACTTC. It yields the protein CASKEQGESYEQYF.

The gene calls are TRBV5-1 and TRBJ2-1, with 8 nucleotides matching TRBD1. Germline V lookup: CDR1 SGHRS, CDR2 YFSETQ. CDR3 length equals 15 residues. After removal of 2 bases from V and 9 bases from J, the junction contained 10 bases not matched to a gene. This chain's CDR3 is CASSLGTGTRGEQFF. CDR3 in DNA: TGCGCCAGCAGCTTAGGGACAGGTACTAGGGGTGAGCAGTTCTTC.

The CDR3 DNA reads TGCGCCAGCAGCTTGTACCGGACCCCCGGGAACATTCAGTACTTC. Translating gives CASSLYRTPGNIQYF. The rearrangement joins TRBV5-1 to TRBJ2-4; D is ambiguous. V was clipped by 1 base and J by 7 bases, with 15 bases between them. The CDR3 length is 15 residues. CDR1 and CDR2 (germline): SGHRS, YFSETQ. The whole variable domain, remainder taken from reference TRBV5-1 and TRBJ2-4, is KAGVTQTPRYLIKTRGQQVTLSCSPISGHRSVSWYQQTPGQGLQFLFEYFSETQRNKGNFPGRFSGRQFSNSRSEMNVSTLELGDSALYLCASSLYRTPGNIQYFGAGTRLSVL.

The chain uses TRBV15 and TRBJ2-7; 8 positions agree with TRBD2. Germline lookup yields CDR1 LNHNV and CDR2 YYDKDF (reference sequence). Losses at the gene ends were 8 bases for V and 5 bases for J; bases not matched to a gene: 5. This CDR3 comprises 12 residues. DNA for the CDR3: TGTGCCACCGGACGGGGGGGCCACGAGCAGTACTTC. This gives the protein CATGRGGHEQYF.

This clonotype was picked up a small number of times. This rearrangement joins TRBV20-1 to TRBJ1-6, with 7 bases identical to TRBD1. In germline, CDR1 is DFQATT, CDR2 SNEGSKA (reference sequence). The CDR3 runs 14 residues. J was trimmed by 3 bases and V by 6 bases; bases with no gene match: 5. This chain's CDR3 is CSARQGYYNSPLHF. CDR3 nucleotides: TGCAGTGCCAGACAGGGCTACTATAATTCACCCCTCCACTTT.

The sample holds many counts of this clonotype. The genes are TRBV4-3 and TRBJ2-1; D might be TRBD2 (5 bases). CDR3 length: 11 amino acids. Germline CDR1 LGHNA, CDR2 YSLEER. V lost 11 bases and J 2 bases, leaving 7 bases between the germline ends. This CDR3 reads CASGAYNEQFF. The DNA of the CDR3 is TGCGCCTCCGGGGCCTACAATGAGCAGTTCTTC.

The sample holds a few counts of this clonotype. The chain employs TRBV7-9 and TRBJ1-3, with 10 bases matching TRBD1. Germline CDR1 SEHNR, CDR2 FQNEAQ (reference sequence). V lost 4 bases, J lost 2 bases, and 5 bases stayed unmatched. CDR3 size: 16 residues. CDR3 DNA: TGTGCCAGCAGCTGGGGGACAGGGGCTGCTGGAAACACCATATATTTT. Its protein is CASSWGTGAAGNTIYF.

This clonotype was seen only a few times. This chain links TRBV6-6 with TRBJ2-3; D uncertain. Trimming took off 10 bases at V and 2 bases at J, with 13 bases between the two ends. CDR3 length: 13 residues. Germline V gives CDR1 MNHNY, CDR2 SVGAGI (reference sequence). The CDR3 reads CATESEDTDTQYF. The CDR3 coding sequence is TGTGCCACAGAAAGCGAGGACACAGATACGCAGTATTTT.

The chain employs TRBV12-3 or TRBV12-4 and TRBJ2-1, with D perhaps TRBD1 (6 bases). The DNA end is more similar to TRBJ2-7, so the J call may be wrong. The CDR3 spans 15 residues. The CDR3 sequence is CASTSGQGHFNEQYF. CDR3 nucleotide sequence: TGTGCCAGCACCTCTGGGCAGGGACACTTCAATGAGCAGTACTTC.

This clonotype showed up just a few times. The chain couples TRBV14 to TRBJ2-5; D not certain. Germline CDR1 SGHDN, CDR2 FVKESK. There are 16 residues in the CDR3. The V and J ends lost 2 bases and 5 bases respectively, with 18 bases between them. CDR3: CASSQLGVGLEETQYF. CDR3 in DNA: TGTGCCAGCAGCCAATTGGGCGTGGGTTTAGAGGAGACCCAGTACTTC.

The chain links TRBV29-1 to TRBJ1-2, with TRBD1 identical over 7 bases. CDR1 is SQVTM and CDR2 is ANQGSEA in the germline V gene. The CDR3 totals 13 residues. V trimming: 5 bases; J trimming: 0 bases; junction bases outside the gene matches: 3. The CDR3, as DNA: TGCAGCGTTCGACAGGGTCCTAACTATGGCTACACCTTC. Protein product: CSVRQGPNYGYTF. The whole variable domain, remainder taken from reference TRBV29-1 and TRBJ1-2, is SAVISQKPSRDICQRGTSLTIQCQVDSQVTMMFWYRQQPGQSLTLIATANQGSEATYESGFVIDKFPISRPNLTFSTLTVSNMSPEDSSIYLCSVRQGPNYGYTFGSGTRLTVV.

J is TRBJ2-1 and V is TRBV25-1, with D perhaps TRBD1 (6 bases). CDR1 and CDR2 from the germline V gene are MGHDK and SYGVNS. The CDR3 runs 15 residues. Trimming shortened V by 2 bases and J by 7 bases, and 15 bases separated the two germline ends. CDR3 DNA: TGTGCCAGCAGTGAAATCTGGACAGAACCAAATGAGCAGTTCTTC. As protein: CASSEIWTEPNEQFF.

This chain joins TRBV24-1 and TRBJ2-1, with D uncertain. Per the germline V gene, CDR1 is KGHDR and CDR2 is SFDVKD. The CDR3 contains 13 residues. V shed 3 bases and J shed 4 bases, with 6 bases lying between them. The CDR3 DNA reads as TGTGCCACCAGTGATCAGTCTTACAATGAGCAGTTCTTC. This translates into CATSDQSYNEQFF.